Listed below are T cell receptor beta chains from one sample, sequenced in a study of blood T cell dynamics during melanoma immunotherapy. TCRdb's table, derived via immunoSEQ multiplex PCR, lists solely in-frame clones and lacks some. The table records roughly 4,200 clones, 80% to 90% of them present only once. Specimen: blood, collected from a patient treated with checkpoint blockade. The source of these receptors is a human donor with melanoma. CDR3s leave out the opening cysteine and the closing phenylalanine or tryptophan. Clone size is stated in some rows and not others, as once, few, many or a class when expanded.

TRBV6-5,TRBJ1-1,once,ASSPRGRGGTEAF
TRBV6-1,TRBJ2-7,few,ASSEPGGPSYEQY
TRBV7-8,TRBJ2-7,.,ASTPERTLYEQY
TRBV7-2,TRBJ2-7,.,ASSWTSGGYEQY
TRBV27,TRBJ2-2,.,ASSLSRRGVGTGELF
TRBV7-3,TRBJ1-1,.,ASSLGQNTEAF
TRBV28,TRBJ2-7,.,ASSLGRNYEQY
TRBV10-3,TRBJ1-2,.,AISEGQGNNYGYT
TRBV13,TRBJ2-7,.,ASSLGGGYEQY
TRBV11-2,TRBJ2-7,.,ASSLGQGETYEQY
TRBV27,TRBJ2-7,.,ASRLVGRHEQY
TRBV5-1,TRBJ1-3,.,ASSLASSRGTIY
TRBV6-5,TRBJ1-6,.,ASSYEGTGFGSPLH
TRBV19,TRBJ2-7,.,ASSTGQSYEQY
TRBV6-5,TRBJ1-5,.,ASSYSGDQPQH
TRBV2,TRBJ1-2,once,ASRAMGGRNYGYT
TRBV7-8,TRBJ1-1,.,ASSLYTEAF
TRBV13,TRBJ2-6,.,ASSRRGGGGANVLT
TRBV18,TRBJ1-1,once,ASSRDVWRQTNTEAF
TRBV5-1,TRBJ2-7,.,ASSSDGTVYEQY
TRBV18,TRBJ2-7,once,ASSPRDEQY
TRBV27,TRBJ1-1,.,ASSPNYNTEAF
TRBV5-1,TRBJ1-2,.,ASSSRGSYT
TRBV9,TRBJ1-1,once,ASSVGGFGNTEAF
TRBV6-6,TRBJ1-1,.,ASIWKDELPEAF
TRBV4-3,TRBJ1-2,.,ASSQELRTDYGYT
TRBV4-3,TRBJ1-3,.,ASSQEWPTEGNTIY
TRBV6-5,TRBJ1-1,.,ASSYSSSGGDTEAF
TRBV30,TRBJ2-7,once,AWSAEGGSYEQY
TRBV30,TRBJ1-1,.,AWRRSSVNTEAF
TRBV6-4,TRBJ2-3,.,ASSGDSTDTQY
TRBV5-4,TRBJ1-4,.,ATRPWRGKGNEKLF
TRBV27,TRBJ2-7,.,ASSPRWGLVEQY
TRBV7-2,TRBJ1-5,few,ASSQRMAGPQH
TRBV15,TRBJ1-4,once,ATRQGARSTNEKLF